These 28 T cell receptor beta chains were sequenced from one sample in a study of T cells in pancreatic ductal adenocarcinoma. Selected pancreatic ductal adenocarcinoma patients had undergone surgery without neoadjuvant therapy. Repertoires were generated with immunoSEQ multiplex PCR, while TCRdb's copy carries only in-frame clones and drops some. Found here are over 85,000 clones, more than 90% of them singletons; the top ten hold 3.1%. The sequenced sample was PBMCs. The receptors were gathered from a human donor with pancreatic ductal adenocarcinoma.

The chain has TRBV28 and TRBJ2-1, with 8 bases matching TRBD2. Trimming removed 7 bases from V and 6 bases from J; junction bases left unmatched: 11. Germline-derived CDR1 and CDR2 are MDHEN and SYDVKM. The CDR3 sequence is 15 residues long. The DNA for the CDR3 is TGTGCCAGCACCCAAAGTGCTAGCGGGTTCAATGAGCAGTTCTTC. Amino acid sequence: CASTQSASGFNEQFF.

The CDR3 coding sequence is TGTGCCAGCAGCGTCCAGGGTAACCAAGAGACCCAGTACTTC. This sequence encodes CASSVQGNQETQYF. This sequence joins TRBV9 and TRBJ2-5; perhaps TRBD1 as D (5 bases). Germline V gene lookup returns CDR1 SGDLS and CDR2 YYNGEE. The CDR3 runs to 14 residues. Trimming pared 2 bases from V and 0 bases from J, leaving 8 bases between.

The chain recombines TRBV12-5 with TRBJ2-1, with D uncertain. Germline V gene lookup returns CDR1 LGHNT and CDR2 FRNRAP. The CDR3 covers 16 residues. With 2 bases removed from V and 7 bases from J, the gap between germline ends came to 18 bases. The CDR3 loop is CASGLPPLWARNEQFF. CDR3 nucleotides: TGTGCTAGTGGTTTGCCACCCTTGTGGGCCCGGAATGAGCAGTTCTTC.

The chain couples TRBV7-3 to TRBJ2-7; 12 bases agree with TRBD2. The V gene's germline CDR1 is SGHTA and CDR2 FQGTGA. CDR3 length equals 15 residues. V lost 6 bases and J lost 3; bases outside the gene matches: 6. This CDR3 is CASSPRTSGNYEQYF. For the CDR3, the DNA is TGTGCCAGCAGTCCCCGGACTAGCGGGAACTACGAGCAGTACTTC.

The V call is TRBV7-8, the J call TRBJ1-2; 7 positions match TRBD1. Germline V gives CDR1 SGHVS, CDR2 FQNEAQ. V gave up 5 bases and J gave up 8 bases; unmatched junction bases: 8. The CDR3 has 13 amino acids. The CDR3 is CASSPDRERGYTF. In DNA form, the CDR3 reads TGTGCCAGCAGCCCCGACAGGGAAAGGGGCTACACCTTC.

This clone was seen only once. V is TRBV6-1 and J is TRBJ2-1; 10 bases are a match to TRBD2. Germline assignment: CDR1 MNHNS and CDR2 SASEGT. The CDR3 loop spans 13 amino acids. V lost 7 bases and J lost 7; bases outside the gene matches: 4. The CDR3 loop reads CASTRTSGNEQFF. In DNA form, the CDR3 reads TGTGCCAGCACTCGGACTAGCGGAAATGAGCAGTTCTTC.

The chain couples TRBV5-1 to TRBJ1-2; the D is unclear. Germline V lookup: CDR1 SGHRS, CDR2 YFSETQ. The CDR3 spans 13 residues. V was pared by 7 bases and J by 3 bases, with 13 bases between. CDR3 amino acids: CASGAGIDYGYTF. The CDR3 DNA reads as TGCGCCAGCGGTGCGGGAATCGACTATGGCTACACCTTC. Full variable domain (remainder filled in from reference TRBV5-1 and TRBJ1-2): KAGVTQTPRYLIKTRGQQVTLSCSPISGHRSVSWYQQTPGQGLQFLFEYFSETQRNKGNFPGRFSGRQFSNSRSEMNVSTLELGDSALYLCASGAGIDYGYTFGSGTRLTVV.

This chain uses TRBV6-1 with TRBJ2-7; 13 bases fit TRBD2. J was trimmed by 6 bases and V by 6 bases; bases with no gene match: 5. Looked up from germline, CDR1 is MNHNS and CDR2 is SASEGT. The CDR3 loop spans 14 amino acids. The CDR3 here is CASRLAGGYGEQYF. The CDR3 DNA sequence: TGTGCCAGCAGACTAGCGGGAGGGTATGGCGAGCAGTACTTC.

As regards this clone: One end of the junction fails to match germline, which may point to a read error. V and J are TRBV27 and TRBJ2-7; possibly TRBD1 for D (6 bases). CDR3 size: 14 residues. Germline lookup yields CDR1 MNHEY and CDR2 SMNVEV (reference sequence). Written as DNA, the CDR3 is TGTGCCAGCAGCCTACAGGGTAGTTCCTTCGAGCAGTACTTC. Translating gives CASSLQGSSFEQYF.

The CDR3 is CASSQTWERTDTQYF. DNA for the CDR3: TGCGCCAGCAGCCAAACGTGGGAGCGCACAGATACGCAGTATTTT. The V call is TRBV4-3, the J call TRBJ2-3; a weak D match, TRBD2 (5 bases). This CDR3 region has 15 residues. Trimming pared 2 bases from V and 1 base from J, leaving 10 bases between. Germline lookup yields CDR1 LGHNA and CDR2 YSLEER.

The chain joins TRBV9 to TRBJ2-1; D gene ambiguous. The V gene's germline CDR1 is SGDLS and CDR2 YYNGEE. This CDR3 spans 14 amino acids. Deletions cut 4 bases from V and 7 bases from J, with 15 bases between. CDR3 in amino acids: CASSSSGGTNEQFF. The CDR3 DNA reads as TGTGCCAGCAGCTCCTCTGGCGGAACTAATGAGCAGTTCTTC.

This chain links TRBV5-1 with TRBJ2-5; 12 positions agree with TRBD2. V was clipped by 4 bases and J by 4 bases; unmatched bases: 5. Germline CDR1 reads SGHRS; CDR2 reads YFSETQ. This CDR3 contains 15 residues. Here the CDR3 reads CASSIRLAGVETQYF. Here the CDR3 DNA reads TGCGCCAGCAGCATCCGACTAGCGGGAGTAGAGACCCAGTACTTC.

The chain uses TRBV7-2 and TRBJ2-1, with D tentatively TRBD2 (6 bases). Per germline, CDR1 SGHTA and CDR2 FQGNSA. There are 15 residues in the CDR3. The ends were cut back, 3 bases at V and 0 bases at J, with 9 bases in the middle. The CDR3 reads CASSFSGGSYNEQFF. CDR3 coding DNA: TGTGCCAGCAGCTTTAGCGGAGGCTCCTACAATGAGCAGTTCTTC.

The V gene is TRBV5-5, the J gene TRBJ2-7; D possibly corresponds to TRBD1 (5 bases). Germline CDR1 SGHKS, CDR2 YYEKEE (reference sequence). Between the trimmed V and J ends, which lost 2 bases and 4 bases, there was a span of 10 bases. CDR3 length: 13 residues. CDR3: CASSLGVGYEQYF. CDR3 nucleotides: TGTGCCAGCAGCTTAGGGGTCGGGTACGAGCAGTACTTC. Drawing the rest from reference TRBV5-5 and TRBJ2-7, the complete variable domain is DAGVTQSPTHLIKTRGQQVTLRCSPISGHKSVSWYQQVLGQGPQFIFQYYEKEERGRGNFPDRFSARQFPNYSSELNVNALLLGDSALYLCASSLGVGYEQYFGPGTRLTVT.

This chain links TRBV28 with TRBJ1-1; D is possibly TRBD1 (5 bases). Germline-derived CDR1 and CDR2 are MDHEN and SYDVKM. V dropped 5 bases and J dropped 5 bases, with 24 bases sitting between them. The CDR3 loop spans 17 amino acids. CDR3 DNA sequence: TGTGCCAGCAGTCCATCCACCCTGTACCGGGGGAGAACTGAAGCTTTCTTT. Its translation: CASSPSTLYRGRTEAFF.

The chain employs TRBV30 and TRBJ2-3, with D perhaps TRBD2 (6 bases). Trimming removed 2 bases from V and 4 bases from J, with 10 bases in between. CDR1 and CDR2 from the germline V gene are GTSNPN and SVGIG (reference sequence). The CDR3 is 13 amino acids. CDR3 DNA: TGTGCCTGGAGTCGGGACTCTTCAGATACGCAGTATTTT. This gives the protein CAWSRDSSDTQYF. Full variable domain (outside the CDR3, taken from reference TRBV30 and TRBJ2-3): SQTIHQWPATLVQPVGSPLSLECTVEGTSNPNLYWYRQAAGRGLQLLFYSVGIGQISSEVPQNLSASRPQDRQFILSSKKLLLSDSGFYLCAWSRDSSDTQYFGPGTRLTVL.

The chain is built from TRBV4-1 and TRBJ2-1, with TRBD2 as a possible D gene (7 bases). This CDR3 has 16 amino acids. Per germline, CDR1 MGHRA and CDR2 YSYEKL. Trimming left V 1 base short and J 7 bases short, with 17 bases between. The CDR3 loop reads CASSQVRRGGTNEQFF. The CDR3 DNA is TGCGCCAGCAGCCAAGTTCGGAGGGGGGGAACTAATGAGCAGTTCTTC.

The chain employs TRBV6-4 and TRBJ1-5; a possible D gene is TRBD1 (6 bases). The CDR3 covers 17 residues. The germline V and J ends were trimmed by 0 bases and 1 base, with 13 bases remaining between them. Germline V gene data show CDR1 as MRHNA and CDR2 as SNTAGT. The CDR3, as DNA: TGTGCCAGCAGTGACTCTAATGGGGGGGCGAGCAATCAGCCCCAGCATTTT. It translates to CASSDSNGGASNQPQHF.

This clone was seen just once. DNA for the CDR3: TGTGCCAGCAGTTTGTCGACAGGGGCTCGCGTATCGCAGTATTTT. Encoded protein: CASSLSTGARVSQYF. V and J are TRBV27 and TRBJ2-3; 8 bases fit TRBD1. The CDR3 covers 15 residues. The V gene's germline CDR1 is MNHEY and CDR2 SMNVEV (reference sequence). J lost 10 bases, V lost 3 bases, and 12 bases had no gene match.

The gene calls are TRBV16 and TRBJ1-5; D uncertain. Per germline, CDR1 KGHSY and CDR2 FQNENV. The ends were cut back, 0 bases at V and 3 bases at J, with 9 bases in the middle. The CDR3 spans 15 residues. The CDR3 here is CASSQSSQYNQPQHF. CDR3 bases: TGTGCCAGCAGCCAATCGTCACAGTACAATCAGCCCCAGCATTTT.

This rearrangement joins TRBV4-2 to TRBJ2-2, with 10 bases fitting TRBD1. Germline CDR1 LGHNA, CDR2 YNFKEQ. This CDR3 has 15 residues. The trim removed 4 bases at V and 6 bases at J, leaving 5 bases unmatched. The CDR3: CASSPGTGDAGELFF. The CDR3 nucleotides are TGTGCCAGCAGCCCCGGGACAGGGGATGCCGGGGAGCTGTTTTTT.

The chain carries TRBV18 and TRBJ1-1; D possibly corresponds to TRBD1 (5 bases). The CDR3 consists of 18 residues. The ends were cut back, 3 bases at V and 1 base at J, with 21 bases in the middle. The germline gives CDR1 KGHSH, CDR2 LQKENI. This chain's CDR3 is CASSPFSGKETPNTEAFF. CDR3 nucleotide sequence: TGTGCCAGCTCACCTTTCTCAGGGAAGGAGACGCCGAACACTGAAGCTTTCTTT.

The CDR3: CASSLQGSGELFF. The CDR3 DNA reads as TGTGCCAGCAGCTTACAGGGCTCAGGGGAGCTGTTTTTT. This sequence joins TRBV5-4 and TRBJ2-2; D might be TRBD1 (6 bases). Germline assignment: CDR1 SGHNT and CDR2 YYREEE (reference sequence). This CDR3 has 13 residues. The V end was cut by 2 bases, the J end by 8 bases, with 10 bases between.

DNA of the CDR3: TGTGCCAGCAGTTCCCTCCCCGACACTGAAGCTTTCTTT. Encoded protein: CASSSLPDTEAFF. The V and J genes are TRBV6-5 and TRBJ1-1; no clear D gene. Trimming removed 4 bases from V and 3 bases from J, with 9 bases in between. The CDR3 is 13 residues long. Germline V gene sequence: CDR1 MNHEY, CDR2 SVGAGI.

The chain is built from TRBV7-2 and TRBJ1-1, with TRBD1 as a possible D gene (5 bases). V was clipped by 6 bases and J by 8 bases, with 19 bases between them. From germline, CDR1 is SGHTA and CDR2 FQGNSA. This CDR3 is built from 14 residues. CDR3 sequence reads: CASRHSWGEGEAFF. The CDR3 DNA reads TGTGCCAGCAGACACTCTTGGGGGGAGGGCGAAGCTTTCTTT.

The chain links TRBV28 to TRBJ1-1; D uncertain. This CDR3 is built from 14 residues. V shed 3 bases and J shed 5 bases, with 13 bases lying between them. Germline-derived CDR1 and CDR2 are MDHEN and SYDVKM. The CDR3 DNA reads TGTGCCAGCAGTTTTTCTCGGACGGGGACTGAAGCTTTCTTT. Translating gives CASSFSRTGTEAFF.

The chain uses TRBV18 and TRBJ2-7; D remains unclear. The CDR3 has 14 amino acids. V was shortened by 4 bases and J by 0 bases, with 10 bases between the two germline ends. The germline V gene has CDR1 KGHSH and CDR2 LQKENI. This chain's CDR3 is CASSQRASSYEQYF. DNA for the CDR3: TGTGCCAGCTCACAGAGAGCTTCCTCCTACGAGCAGTACTTC.

The V and J genes are TRBV5-1 and TRBJ2-3; 10 positions agree with TRBD1. Germline CDR1 SGHRS, CDR2 YFSETQ. V gave up 6 bases and J gave up 0 bases; unmatched junction bases: 4. The CDR3 contains 15 residues. This CDR3 is CASTDRGLSTDTQYF. CDR3 DNA: TGCGCCAGCACCGACAGGGGGCTGAGCACAGATACGCAGTATTTT.